Presented here are 18 T cell receptor beta chains from one specimen sequenced in a study of Graves' ophthalmopathy and Graves' hyperthyroidism. Researchers took RNA transcripts and amplified TCR beta CDR3 regions from them. HTBI primers served in a first-round RT-PCR, which a second-round multiplex PCR followed. TCRdb fed the multiplex PCR reads into MiXCR, producing one record per CDR3 protein. Among 400,000 or so distinct CDR3 sequences listed, 15% were seen once. Sequencing was done on a sample of peripheral blood. These receptor sequences come from a woman aged 18-29 years with stable Graves' hyperthyroidism.

In this sample, this clonotype turned up many times. The chain carries TRBV28 and TRBJ1-2; tentative D call: TRBD1 (6 bases). Germline values: CDR1 MDHEN, CDR2 SYDVKM. The CDR3 extends over 13 amino acids. V lost 6 bases, J lost 4 bases, and 12 bases lay in between. CDR3 amino acids: CASRGGGAYGYTF. CDR3 DNA sequence: TGTGCCAGCAGAGGAGGGGGGGCCTATGGCTACACCTTC.

This clonotype has ten or more counts. The chain combines TRBV29-1 with TRBJ2-7, with D perhaps TRBD1 (6 bases). V lost 6 bases, J lost 3 bases, and 12 bases lay in between. The CDR3 is 12 residues long. In germline, CDR1 is SQVTM, CDR2 ANQGSEA. For the CDR3, the DNA is TGCAGCGTGGGGACACTCGGCTACGAGCAGTACTTC. This sequence encodes CSVGTLGYEQYF.

This clonotype was seen at least ten times. The chain uses TRBV19 and TRBJ1-6; D remains unclear. Trimming took 0 bases from V and 2 from J, leaving 2 bases between them. The germline gives CDR1 LNHDA, CDR2 SQIVND (reference sequence). The CDR3 has 14 amino acids. The CDR3 DNA follows: TGTGCCAGTAGTATAGATGCCTATAATTCACCCCTCCACTTT. Protein sequence: CASSIDAYNSPLHF.

In its sample, this clonotype was seen a few times. The rearrangement joins TRBV11-2 to TRBJ2-7, with D perhaps assigned TRBD1 or TRBD2 (5 bases each). CDR1 and CDR2 from the germline V gene are SGHAT and FQNNGV. This CDR3 comprises 15 residues. Trimming removed 8 bases at V and 9 bases at J, with 26 bases between. As DNA, the CDR3 is TGTGCCAGCGCCGGGTTTAACAGGCTGAGCCGGGGGCAGTACTTC. This gives the protein CASAGFNRLSRGQYF. Variable domain in full (rest from reference TRBV11-2 and TRBJ2-7): EAGVAQSPRYKIIEKRQSVAFWCNPISGHATLYWYQQILGQGPKLLIQFQNNGVVDDSQLPKDRFSAERLKGVDSTLKIQPAKLEDSAVYLCASAGFNRLSRGQYFGPGTRLTVT.

Notes on this clonotype: A much larger clone lies one base from this, so it may be a read error. The chain recombines TRBV28 with TRBJ1-5; no definite D call. CDR3 length equals 12 residues. In germline, CDR1 is MDHEN, CDR2 SYDVKM. CDR3 DNA: TGTTCCAGCAATCTCGGCAATCAGCCCCAGCATTTT. The encoded protein is CSSNLGNQPQHF.

This clonotype showed up many times. At one boundary the junction diverges from the germline segment, which might be a read error. The chain combines TRBV20-1 with TRBJ2-7, with D maybe TRBD2 (7 bases). The CDR3 covers 11 residues. CDR1 DFQATT and CDR2 SNEGSKA come from the germline V gene (reference sequence). The CDR3 protein is CSARVPGRGAF. The CDR3, as DNA: TGCAGTGCTAGGGTTCCGGGCCGGGGGGCTTTC.

This clonotype has a handful of counts. V gene TRBV7-9 combines with J gene TRBJ1-6; D remains ambiguous. V lost 2 bases to trimming and J lost 6 bases, with 14 bases between them. From germline, CDR1 is SEHNR and CDR2 FQNEAQ (reference sequence). CDR3 length equals 16 residues. CDR3 sequence: CASSLRTRDINSPLHF. The CDR3 region has the DNA TGTGCCAGCAGCTTAAGAACTCGGGATATTAATTCACCCCTCCACTTT.

This clonotype was observed a few times. Since no conserved phenylalanine or tryptophan closes the CDR3, a read error is the likely cause. It is unclear where the CDR3 begins or ends on the DNA, so no DNA is shown, and the CDR3 is as TCRdb lists it. The chain links TRBV14 to TRBJ1-1. The CDR3 is made up of 12 amino acids, end residues included. CDR1 is SGHDN and CDR2 is FVKESK in the germline V gene. CDR3 amino acids: CASSLRSTEACL.

This clonotype occurred many times. The gene calls are TRBV6-1 and TRBJ1-5, with 8 bases lining up with TRBD1. CDR3 length: 13 residues. V was clipped by 5 bases and J by 7 bases; unmatched bases: 4. Germline V gene sequence: CDR1 MNHNS, CDR2 SASEGT. Here the CDR3 reads CASSKTGEQPQHF. In DNA, the CDR3 is TGTGCCAGCAGTAAGACAGGGGAACAGCCCCAGCATTTT.

This clonotype appeared many times. The chain carries TRBV18 and TRBJ2-5; D not certain. The V and J ends lost 8 bases and 5 bases respectively, with 12 bases between them. Germline V gene lookup returns CDR1 KGHSH and CDR2 LQKENI. This CDR3 region has 12 residues. In DNA form, the CDR3 reads TGTGCCAGCAGCCCGAAGAGGGAGACCCAGTACTTC. This translates into CASSPKRETQYF.

This clonotype has at least ten counts. This chain connects TRBV12-3 or TRBV12-4 to TRBJ2-7; D may be TRBD2 (6 bases). The CDR3 sequence is 14 residues long. V was clipped by 5 bases and J by 2 bases, with 13 bases between them. The CDR3 here is CASSVGEEPYEQYF. CDR3 nucleotides: TGTGCCAGCAGTGTCGGGGAGGAGCCCTACGAGCAGTACTTC.

This clonotype has at least ten counts. The gene calls are TRBV27 and TRBJ1-6; a possible D gene is TRBD1 (6 bases). Deletions cut 6 bases from V and 8 bases from J, with 26 bases between. Germline V lookup: CDR1 MNHEY, CDR2 SMNVEV (reference sequence). This CDR3 is 18 amino acids long. DNA of the CDR3: TGTGCCAGCAGCTTGCTCCCGAATTCTCAGGGGAGACATTCACCCCTCCACTTT. Translation gives CASSLLPNSQGRHSPLHF.

This clonotype was seen many times. This chain joins TRBV18 and TRBJ1-1; TRBD1 aligns across 7 bases. CDR1 and CDR2 from the germline V gene are KGHSH and LQKENI. This CDR3 spans 14 amino acids. J was trimmed by 3 bases and V by 5 bases; bases with no gene match: 6. The CDR3 sequence is CASSSQGIDTEAFF. The CDR3 DNA sequence: TGTGCCAGCTCATCACAGGGGATAGACACTGAAGCTTTCTTT.

V gene TRBV27 combines with J gene TRBJ2-5, with D unresolved. Germline CDR1 and CDR2: MNHEY and SMNVEV (reference sequence). V lost 5 bases and J lost 0, with 13 bases in between. The CDR3 extends over 15 amino acids. DNA of the CDR3: TGTGCCAGCAGTGCCTCCGGGTTATACCAAGAGACCCAGTACTTC. It codes for CASSASGLYQETQYF.

This clonotype was recorded a few times. The chain couples TRBV11-3 to TRBJ2-2, with 9 positions matching TRBD1. The V segment lost 5 bases and the J segment 6 bases; nucleotides outside the gene matches: 4. Germline CDR1 is SGHNT and CDR2 is YENEEA. This CDR3 has 14 residues. CDR3 loop: CASSRDRVPGELFF. The CDR3 nucleotides read TGTGCCAGCAGCCGGGACAGGGTTCCCGGGGAGCTGTTTTTT.

The chain links TRBV4-2 to TRBJ2-3; maybe TRBD1 (5 bases). CDR1 LGHNA and CDR2 YNFKEQ come from the germline V gene. Trimming took 0 bases from V and 2 from J, leaving 6 bases between them. The CDR3 has 14 residues. CDR3 DNA sequence: TGTGCCAGCAGCCAAGAAGGGGACACAGATACGCAGTATTTT. This sequence encodes CASSQEGDTDTQYF.

In the case of this clonotype: A much larger clone differs from this one at a single base, so this may be a read error. The rearrangement links TRBV6-5 to TRBJ1-2; unclear D gene. In germline, CDR1 is MNHEY, CDR2 SVGAGI. The CDR3 runs to 13 residues. CDR3 sequence: CANSSSGVEGYTF. DNA of the CDR3: TGTGCCAACAGTTCCTCGGGAGTTGAGGGCTACACCTTC.

This clonotype was seen at least ten times. The chain employs TRBV7-2 and TRBJ2-5; D might be TRBD1 (6 bases). The CDR3 length is 14 residues. Germline CDR1 reads SGHTA; CDR2 reads FQGNSA. V gave up 5 bases and J gave up 3 bases, with 13 bases separating them. The CDR3 region is CASSDTGLKETQYF. CDR3 nucleotide sequence: TGTGCCAGCAGCGACACAGGGTTGAAAGAGACCCAGTACTTC.